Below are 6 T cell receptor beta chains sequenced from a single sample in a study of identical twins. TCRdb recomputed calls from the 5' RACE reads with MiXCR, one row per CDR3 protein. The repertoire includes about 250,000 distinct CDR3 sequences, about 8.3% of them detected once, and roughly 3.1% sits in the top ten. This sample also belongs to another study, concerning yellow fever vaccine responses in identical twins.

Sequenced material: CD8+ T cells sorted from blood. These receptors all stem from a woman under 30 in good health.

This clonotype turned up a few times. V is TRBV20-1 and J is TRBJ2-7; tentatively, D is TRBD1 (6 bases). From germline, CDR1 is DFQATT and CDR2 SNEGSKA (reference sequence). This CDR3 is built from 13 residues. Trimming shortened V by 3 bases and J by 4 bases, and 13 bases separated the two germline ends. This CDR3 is CSASRDTPYEQYF. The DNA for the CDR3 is TGCAGTGCTAGTCGGGACACACCATACGAGCAGTACTTC.

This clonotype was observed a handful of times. CDR3 DNA: TGCGCCAGCAGCCAGTGGACAGGGTCGTTTTACGAGCAGTACTTC. Translated: CASSQWTGSFYEQYF. The rearrangement uses TRBV4-3 and TRBJ2-7; 8 positions match TRBD1. This CDR3 comprises 15 residues. Germline-derived CDR1 and CDR2 are LGHNA and YSLEER. Unmatched junction bases numbered 8, after V lost 3 bases and J lost 4 bases.

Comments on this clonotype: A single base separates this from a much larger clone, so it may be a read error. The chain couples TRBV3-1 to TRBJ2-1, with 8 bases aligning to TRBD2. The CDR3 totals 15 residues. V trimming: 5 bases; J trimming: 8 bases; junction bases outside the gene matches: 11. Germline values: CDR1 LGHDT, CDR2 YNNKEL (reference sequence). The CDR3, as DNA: TGTGCCAGCAGCTTCTATGGACTAGCCTCCTATGAGCAGTTCTTC. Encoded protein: CASSFYGLASYEQFF.

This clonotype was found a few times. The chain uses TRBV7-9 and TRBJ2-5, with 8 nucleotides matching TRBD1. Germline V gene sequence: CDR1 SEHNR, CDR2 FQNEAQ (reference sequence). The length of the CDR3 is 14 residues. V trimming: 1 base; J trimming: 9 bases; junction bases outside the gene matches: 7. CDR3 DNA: TGTGCCAGCAGCTTAGTCGCAGGGGGCGATCCCCAGTACTTC. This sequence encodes CASSLVAGGDPQYF. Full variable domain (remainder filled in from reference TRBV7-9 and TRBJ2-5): DTGVSQNPRHKITKRGQNVTFRCDPISEHNRLYWYRQTLGQGPEFLTYFQNEAQLEKSRLLSDRFSAERPKGSFSTLEIQRTEQGDSAMYLCASSLVAGGDPQYFGPGTRLLVL.

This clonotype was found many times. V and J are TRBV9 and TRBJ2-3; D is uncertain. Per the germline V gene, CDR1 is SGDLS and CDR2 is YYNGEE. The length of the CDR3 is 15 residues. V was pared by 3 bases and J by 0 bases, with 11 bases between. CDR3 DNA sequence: TGTGCCAGCAGCGGCAGGATTTCTAGCACAGATACGCAGTATTTT. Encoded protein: CASSGRISSTDTQYF. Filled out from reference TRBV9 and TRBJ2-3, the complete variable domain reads DSGVTQTPKHLITATGQRVTLRCSPRSGDLSVYWYQQSLDQGLQFLIQYYNGEERAKGNILERFSAQQFPDLHSELNLSSLELGDSALYFCASSGRISSTDTQYFGPGTRLTVL.

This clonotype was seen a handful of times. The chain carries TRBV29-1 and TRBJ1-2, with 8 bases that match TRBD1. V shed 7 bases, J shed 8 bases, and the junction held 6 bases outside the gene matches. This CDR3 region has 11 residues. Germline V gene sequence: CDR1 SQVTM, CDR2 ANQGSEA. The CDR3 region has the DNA TGCAGCGCTGGACAGGGCCGAGGCTACACCTTC. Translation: CSAGQGRGYTF.